A selection of T cell receptor beta chains follows, all from one sample in a study of blood T cell repertoires in COVID-19. Profiling relied on immunoSEQ multiplex PCR, and the TCRdb table lists in-frame clones only, not all of them. The sample has 140,000 to 150,000 clones; 80% are singletons. The sequenced material came from peripheral blood. These receptors were taken from a man aged 60 to 69 with active or convalescent COVID-19. Both conserved end residues are trimmed from each CDR3. Clone size, where shown, is once, few, many, or a class for clones that have expanded.

v_gene	abundance	CDR3aa
TRBV28	NA	ASRSGQGWGYT
TRBV5-1	NA	ASSLRGATNEKLF
TRBV7-9	NA	ASSLSRQGATEAF
TRBV28	NA	ASSLLLEQRETQY
TRBV9	NA	ASSSPVGGSGNTIY
TRBV15	NA	ATSRVGRETTGELF
TRBV10-3	NA	AISESTSGWNEQF
TRBV7-9	NA	ASSLGRDSLYGYT
TRBV10-3	NA	AISAGTTYEQY
TRBV12-3/TRBV12-4	once	ASADRENSPLH
TRBV4-3	NA	ASSQSTSGRNTGELF
TRBV7-8	NA	ASSLPRTAGETDTQY
TRBV7-2	NA	ASSLSGTSQETQY
TRBV6-4	NA	ASGSSGSSDEQF
TRBV30	NA	AWSRGWSSYNEQF
TRBV27	NA	ASSLGQGDNYGYT
TRBV16	NA	ASSHFPPEAGNTGELF
TRBV5-1	NA	ASSWEPTGEGYSYEQY
TRBV9	NA	ASSVAHTDTQY
TRBV10-3	NA	AISGGAATNEKLF
TRBV7-2	NA	ASSPGFNQPQH
TRBV7-2	few	ASSPTPGGGNTIY
TRBV18	NA	ASSPTMDTDNSPLH
TRBV10-3	NA	AINKGGTEAF
TRBV3-1/TRBV3-2	NA	ASSAPGTVNEKLF
TRBV19	NA	ASSSPHRGGQPQH
TRBV10-3	many	AISESVRGSYNEQF
TRBV18	NA	ASSSIPRVGY
TRBV12-5	NA	ASGLVGAVREDTQY
TRBV7-7	NA	ASSSGLAGVGDTQY
TRBV12-1	NA	ASSFVTVTDTQY
TRBV5-1	once	ASSPDGPGGQPQH
TRBV7-9	NA	ASSLSTGTGNTIY
TRBV19	NA	ASRQGYFTEAF
TRBV28	NA	ASRSGQREQY
TRBV5-1	NA	ASSLVRDSSRF
TRBV19	NA	ASKGTGFYEQY
TRBV27	NA	ASRLAGEGYEQY
TRBV14	NA	ASSQADRGVYGYT
TRBV7-2	NA	ASSLLEPLQY
TRBV29-1	NA	SVVSGVSYEQY
TRBV9	NA	ASSVMGLYGYT
TRBV19	NA	ASSMGTSLGTDTQY
TRBV20-1	NA	SGGPGETQY
TRBV9	NA	ASSDSGRETQY
TRBV11-3	NA	ASSSDRGHNYT
TRBV7-2	once	ASSPAGTGSSRLF
TRBV28	NA	ASRDGTSGSSEQY
TRBV10-1	few	ASSETGLYEQY
TRBV11-2	NA	ASSLDPHSGRARGETQY
TRBV5-1	NA	ASSLGDLPSTDTQY
TRBV19	once	ASRTSSGAPFYEQY
TRBV5-1	few	ASSPQGDRAESPLH
TRBV6-4	NA	ASSDFPGTTNYGYT
TRBV19	NA	ASMGNRGHSSLH
TRBV19	NA	ASQRTSGSRSSYNEQF
TRBV9	NA	ASSPRQGGNSPLH